This TCR beta chain was found in a study of blood T cell repertoires in COVID-19. On the study more broadly: Nucleic acid was either cDNA or gDNA, and it came from T cells, B-cell-depleted T cells, or PBMCs.

This CDR3 has 11 residues. Trimming took off 0 bases at V and 7 bases at J, with 6 bases between the two ends. The germline CDR1 and CDR2 sequences are GTSNPN and SVGIG (reference sequence). A few counts support this clone. Methods used by the authors: For nucleated cells, counts were estimated from reference gene primer amplification. TCRdb's table, derived via immunoSEQ multiplex PCR, lists solely in-frame clones and lacks some. V and J calls and clone size are as listed in that table; D and trimming were resolved from the DNA. The sample has about 120,000 clones, 82% seen once. The J gene is TRBJ1-2, the V gene TRBV30, with no clear D. Sequencing used peripheral blood. The TCR comes from a woman aged 70-85 years with acute or convalescent COVID-19. The CDR3 DNA reads TGTGCCTGGAGTGTAGGGAGTGGCTACACCTTC. Its translation is CAWSVGSGYTF.